A selection of T cell receptor beta chains follows, all from one sample in a study of cytomegalovirus exposure and HLA in healthy donors. Some clones are missing from TCRdb's copy, which holds only in-frame ones; the method was immunoSEQ multiplex PCR. Of roughly 110,000 clones detected, over 70% appear once; the ten largest clones hold 2.5% to 3%. The specimen was PBMCs. All receptors come from a male donor in good health and CMV-seropositive. CDR3s include the opening cysteine and the closing phenylalanine or tryptophan. Each record gives: J gene, clone size, D gene, V gene, CDR3 DNA, CDR3 protein. The D gene is left open where the match is weak. Clone size, where shown, is once, few, many, or a class for clones that have expanded.

>TRBJ2-2|.|TRBD1|TRBV7-9
TGTGCCAGCAGCCCTCCGGGACAGGGCCCCGGGGAGCTGTTTTTT
CASSPPGQGPGELFF
>TRBJ2-5|.|.|TRBV7-2
TGTGCCAGCAGCTCACACGGAGAGGGGGAGCAGTACTTC
CASSSHGEGEQYF
>TRBJ1-1|.|.|TRBV28
TGTGCCACTAAGGACAGCGTGAACACTGAAGCTTTCTTT
CATKDSVNTEAFF
>TRBJ2-1|once|.|TRBV9
TGTGCCAGCAGCGCCTTCGGGGACAATGAGCAGTTCTTC
CASSAFGDNEQFF
>TRBJ1-4|.|.|TRBV6-5
TGTGCCAGCAGTTACTCTTGGGCCTCAACTAATGAAAAACTGTTTTTT
CASSYSWASTNEKLFF
>TRBJ2-1|.|.|TRBV6-6
TGTGCCAGCAGTTACACAGGGTTATCCTACGAGCAGTTCTTC
CASSYTGLSYEQFF
>TRBJ2-1|.|.|TRBV9
TGTGCCAGCAGCAGTATTGCGGATTATGAGCAGTTCTTC
CASSSIADYEQFF
>TRBJ2-2|once|TRBD2|TRBV7-3
TGTGCCAGCAGCTTAGCTACTAGCGGGACGAACACCGGGGAGCTGTTTTTT
CASSLATSGTNTGELFF
>TRBJ2-1|.|TRBD1|TRBV28
TGTGCCAGCAGTTTATCACAGGGGGCGAGTGAGCAGTTCTTC
CASSLSQGASEQFF
>TRBJ1-5|.|TRBD1|TRBV2
TGTGCCAGCGAGCAGGGACAGGGGGTTTCCAGCAATCAGCCCCAGCATTTT
CASEQGQGVSSNQPQHF
>TRBJ2-3|.|.|TRBV6-1
TGTGCCAGCAGTGAACCTCCGGATACGCAGTATTTT
CASSEPPDTQYF
>TRBJ2-7|.|.|TRBV29-1
TGCAGCGTTGAGTCCGGCAGGGCCTACGAGCAGTACTTC
CSVESGRAYEQYF
>TRBJ2-1|once|TRBD1|TRBV2
TGTGCCAGCAGTGAAATCGGGACAGGGGTCAATGAGCAGTTCTTC
CASSEIGTGVNEQFF
>TRBJ2-7|.|.|TRBV5-6
TGTGCCAGCAGCTTGGCTACCCCCTCCTACGAGCAGTACTTC
CASSLATPSYEQYF
>TRBJ2-7|.|.|TRBV29-1
TGCAGCGTTGAAGTTATAGACTCCAGCTCCTACGAGCAGTACTTC
CSVEVIDSSSYEQYF
>TRBJ1-2|once|TRBD1|TRBV30
TGTGCCTGGAGTCAGACCGGGACAGGGTTTAATGGCTACACCTTC
CAWSQTGTGFNGYTF
>TRBJ2-5|.|TRBD2|TRBV27
TGTGCCAGCAGTTTATCTACTAGCGGGGGAGAAGAGACCCAGTACTTC
CASSLSTSGGEETQYF
>TRBJ2-1|.|.|TRBV27
TGTGCCAGCAGTTTAACGGCAGGGGCCTACAATGAGCAGTTCTTC
CASSLTAGAYNEQFF
>TRBJ2-3|.|.|TRBV6-6
TGTGCCAGCAGTTTAAAGGCGGGAGATACGCAGTATTTT
CASSLKAGDTQYF
>TRBJ2-7|few|TRBD2|TRBV25-1
TGTGCCAGCAGTGGCACCGGGACTAGCGGTTACGAGCAGTACTTC
CASSGTGTSGYEQYF
>TRBJ2-2|.|.|TRBV7-8
TGTGCCAGCAGCCAAGCAGGTTCACGGGGGGCCGTGGGCGGGGAGCTGTTTTTT
CASSQAGSRGAVGGELFF
>TRBJ2-1|.|TRBD1|TRBV5-1
TGCGCCAGCCGACCGGGACAGGGGAACAATGAGCAGTTCTTC
CASRPGQGNNEQFF
>TRBJ1-4|.|TRBD1|TRBV6-5
TGTGCCAGCAGCTCGGACAGGGGAAATGAAAAACTGTTTTTT
CASSSDRGNEKLFF
>TRBJ1-4|.|.|TRBV7-9
TGTGCCAGCAGCTCCCAGGGCGAGAGCATGAGTGAAAAACTGTTTTTT
CASSSQGESMSEKLFF
>TRBJ2-4|.|TRBD2|TRBV4-3
TGCGCCAGCAGCCAAGGGACTAGCGGGGGGGCCCGGGCCAAAAACATTCAGTACTTC
CASSQGTSGGARAKNIQYF
>TRBJ2-1|once|TRBD2|TRBV27
TGTGCCAGCAGGTGGACTAGCGGGAAATGGTCGGATGAGCAGTTCTTC
CASRWTSGKWSDEQFF
>TRBJ1-2|.|TRBD1|TRBV27
TGTGCCAGCAGTCAGGACAGGGGTTATGGCTACACCTTC
CASSQDRGYGYTF
>TRBJ2-7|.|TRBD1|TRBV27
TGTGCCAGCAGGGAGAGACAGGGTCCCTACGAGCAGTACTTC
CASRERQGPYEQYF
>TRBJ2-3|.|TRBD2|TRBV5-8
TGTGCCAGCAGCGCACGCGGGCTAGCGGGAACCACAGATACGCAGTATTTT
CASSARGLAGTTDTQYF
>TRBJ2-5|.|TRBD2|TRBV7-3
TGTGCCAGCAGCTTAGCGGGGGGGCATATTGGGGAGACCCAGTACTTC
CASSLAGGHIGETQYF
>TRBJ1-2|.|TRBD1|TRBV28
TGTGCCAGCAGTTTGTCAGGGGGGAACTATGGCTACACCTTC
CASSLSGGNYGYTF
>TRBJ2-2|.|.|TRBV29-1
TGCAGCGTTGCAACAGGCGGGGAGCTGTTTTTT
CSVATGGELFF
>TRBJ1-2|.|.|TRBV6-1
TGTGCCAGCAGTGAATTAGGGGGTCCTACTTATAACTATGGCTACACCTTC
CASSELGGPTYNYGYTF
>TRBJ1-2|few|TRBD1|TRBV5-4
TGTGCCAGCAGGCGACAGGGGGCCGGTGGCTACACCTTC
CASRRQGAGGYTF
>TRBJ2-7|.|.|TRBV6-6
TGTGCCAGCAGTTCGGGTCCCATCCTCGAGCAGTACTTC
CASSSGPILEQYF
>TRBJ1-4|.|TRBD1|TRBV10-2
TGCGCCAGCAGTGAGCATGGGACAGGCCCAACTAATGAAAAACTGTTTTTT
CASSEHGTGPTNEKLFF
>TRBJ1-4|.|.|TRBV7-2
TGTGCCAGCAGCTTATGGAAAGGGGGTAATGAAAAACTGTTTTTT
CASSLWKGGNEKLFF
>TRBJ2-7|.|TRBD1|TRBV18
TGTGCCAGCTCATTTTTGTCCCAGGACAGGGGGGTGCAGTACTTC
CASSFLSQDRGVQYF